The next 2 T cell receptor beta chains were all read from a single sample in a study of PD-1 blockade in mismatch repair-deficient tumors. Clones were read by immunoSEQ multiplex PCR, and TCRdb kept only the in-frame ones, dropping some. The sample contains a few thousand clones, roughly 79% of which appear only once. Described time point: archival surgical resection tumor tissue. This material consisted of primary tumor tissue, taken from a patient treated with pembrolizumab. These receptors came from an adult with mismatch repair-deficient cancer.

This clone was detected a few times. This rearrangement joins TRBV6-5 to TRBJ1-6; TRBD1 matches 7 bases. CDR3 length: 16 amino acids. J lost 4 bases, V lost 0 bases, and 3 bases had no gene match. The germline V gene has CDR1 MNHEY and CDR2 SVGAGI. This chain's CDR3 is CASSYSMGQYNSPLHF. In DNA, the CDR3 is TGTGCCAGCAGTTACTCGATGGGACAGTATAATTCACCCCTCCACTTT.

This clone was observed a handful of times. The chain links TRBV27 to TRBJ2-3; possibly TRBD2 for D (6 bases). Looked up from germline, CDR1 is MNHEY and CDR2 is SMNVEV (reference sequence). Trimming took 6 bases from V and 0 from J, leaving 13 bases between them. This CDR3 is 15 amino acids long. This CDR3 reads CASSSNRGSTDTQYF. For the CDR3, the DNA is TGTGCCAGCAGCTCAAATCGGGGGAGCACAGATACGCAGTATTTT.